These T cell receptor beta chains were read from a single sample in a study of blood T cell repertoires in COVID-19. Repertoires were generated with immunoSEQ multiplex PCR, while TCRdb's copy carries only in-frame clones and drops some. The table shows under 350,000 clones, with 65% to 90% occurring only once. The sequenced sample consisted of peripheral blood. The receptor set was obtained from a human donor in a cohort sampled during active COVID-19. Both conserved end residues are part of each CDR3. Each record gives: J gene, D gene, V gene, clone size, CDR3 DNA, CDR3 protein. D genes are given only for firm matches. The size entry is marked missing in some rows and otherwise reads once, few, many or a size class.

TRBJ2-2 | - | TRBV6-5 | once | TGTGCCAGCAGTTTCCAAAGGGAGCTGTTTTTT | CASSFQRELFF
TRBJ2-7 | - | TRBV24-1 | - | TGTGCCACCAGTGATGGGGCAGCCTACGAGCAGTACTTC | CATSDGAAYEQYF
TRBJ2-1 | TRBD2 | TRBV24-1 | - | TGTGCCACCAGTGACTCCTCTACTAGCGGGGGGGATTGTGAGCAGTTCTTC | CATSDSSTSGGDCEQFF
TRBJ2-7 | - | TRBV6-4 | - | TGTGCCAGCAGTGTCGCCGTGACATCCTACGAGCAGTACTTC | CASSVAVTSYEQYF
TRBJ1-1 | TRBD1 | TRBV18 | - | TGTGCCAGCTCACCTTTACAGGGGGCTTACACTGAAGCTTTCTTT | CASSPLQGAYTEAFF
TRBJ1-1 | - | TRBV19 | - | TGTGCCAGTAGTATCACAGGGCTGAACACTGAAGCTTTCTTT | CASSITGLNTEAFF
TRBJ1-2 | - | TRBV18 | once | TGTGCCAGCTCACCATGGACACAGGAGGGCTACACCTTC | CASSPWTQEGYTF
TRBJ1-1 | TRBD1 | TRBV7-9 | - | TGTGCCAGCAGCTTGGGGGGACAGGGGGACGAGGCTTTCTTT | CASSLGGQGDEAFF
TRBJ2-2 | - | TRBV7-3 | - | TGTGCCAGCAGCACCCAGGGGAACGGGGAGCTGTTTTTT | CASSTQGNGELFF
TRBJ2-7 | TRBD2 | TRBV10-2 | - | TGCGCCAGCAGTGAGGCTCAACTAGCGGCCTCCTACGAGCAGTACTTC | CASSEAQLAASYEQYF
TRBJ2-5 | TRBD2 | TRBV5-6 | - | TGTGCCAGCAGCTCGGGAGGACATCCAGCCCAAGAGACCCAGTACTTC | CASSSGGHPAQETQYF
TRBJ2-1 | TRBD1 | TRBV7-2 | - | TGTGCCAGCAGCTTAATTAAAGGGACAGGGGAGTTCTTC | CASSLIKGTGEFF
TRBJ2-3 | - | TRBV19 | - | TGTGCCAGTACCGGAGGCCGGAGCACAGATACGCAGTATTTT | CASTGGRSTDTQYF
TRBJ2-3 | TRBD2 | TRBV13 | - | TGTGCCAGCAGCTTAGGAGGACTAGCGGGTCCCACAGATACGCAGTATTTT | CASSLGGLAGPTDTQYF
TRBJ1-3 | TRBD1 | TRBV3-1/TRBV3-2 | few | TGTGCCAGCAGCCAAGAACGGACAGGGGCTGGAAACACCATATATTTT | CASSQERTGAGNTIYF
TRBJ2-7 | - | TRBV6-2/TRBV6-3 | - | TGTGCCAGCAGCTACTGGGGACTCGAGCAGTACTTC | CASSYWGLEQYF
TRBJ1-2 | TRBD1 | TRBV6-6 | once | TGTGCCAGCAGGTGGGACAGGGTGCACACCTTC | CASRWDRVHTF
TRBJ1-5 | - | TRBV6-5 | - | TGTGCCAGCAGTTACTCCCGGGGGGATCAGCCCCAGCATTTT | CASSYSRGDQPQHF
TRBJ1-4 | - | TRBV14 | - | TGTGCCAGCAGCCAAGATGGTAGGGGGTCGATTAATGAAAAACTGTTTTTT | CASSQDGRGSINEKLFF
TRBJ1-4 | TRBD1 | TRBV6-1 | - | TGTGCCAGCAGTGAACCGGGACAGGTGTGGGAAAAACTGTTTTTT | CASSEPGQVWEKLFF
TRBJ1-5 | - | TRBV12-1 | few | TGTGCCAGCAGCTTTGAAGTGACAGGCACTAATAGCAATCAGCCCCAGCATTTT | CASSFEVTGTNSNQPQHF
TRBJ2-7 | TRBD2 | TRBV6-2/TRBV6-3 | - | TGTGCCAGCAGTTACCCCTCCAGCGGGGGGGCCAACGAGCAGTACTTC | CASSYPSSGGANEQYF
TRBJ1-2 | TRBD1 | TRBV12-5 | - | TGTGCTAGTGGTTTGGCCGTGACAGGGGGGATACTACCTCCCAACTATGGCTACACCTTC | CASGLAVTGGILPPNYGYTF
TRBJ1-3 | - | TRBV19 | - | TGTGCCAGTAGTAAAGCTGGGACAACCGGAAACACCATATATTTT | CASSKAGTTGNTIYF
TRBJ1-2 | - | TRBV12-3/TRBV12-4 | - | TGTGCCAGCAGTCTCGCCGGGAGCTATGGCTACACCTTC | CASSLAGSYGYTF
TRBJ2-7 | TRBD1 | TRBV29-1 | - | TGCAGCGTTGAAGCCCAGGGGGCGGGGTACGAGCAGTACTTC | CSVEAQGAGYEQYF
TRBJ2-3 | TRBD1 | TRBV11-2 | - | TGTGCCAGCAGCTTGGCTCAGAGGGGGCAGGAAGATACGCAGTATTTT | CASSLAQRGQEDTQYF
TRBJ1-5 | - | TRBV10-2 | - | TGCGCCAGCCTGAGAACCGAAATGGGCAATCAGCCCCAGCATTTT | CASLRTEMGNQPQHF
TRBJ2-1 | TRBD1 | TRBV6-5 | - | TGTGCCAGCAGTTACTCGACAGGGGGTGAGCAGTTCTTC | CASSYSTGGEQFF
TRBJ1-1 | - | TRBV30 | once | TGTGCCTGGAGTGAGGGGGGGACTGAAGCTTTCTTT | CAWSEGGTEAFF
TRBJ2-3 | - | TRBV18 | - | TGTGCCAGCTCACTTTCCCCGGGTCCCTACGGCGGTACGCAGTATTTT | CASSLSPGPYGGTQYF
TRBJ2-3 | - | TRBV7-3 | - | TGTGCCAGCAGCCCGGGCGGGGATACGCAGTATTTT | CASSPGGDTQYF
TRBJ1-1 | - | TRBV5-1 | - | TGCGCCAGCAGCTTGGTGGGCATGAACACTGAAGCTTTCTTT | CASSLVGMNTEAFF
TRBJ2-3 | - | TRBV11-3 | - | TGTGCCAGCAGCCACCCGACTACCCCAGATACGCAGTATTTT | CASSHPTTPDTQYF
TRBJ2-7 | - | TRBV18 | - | TGTGCCAGCTCACCAGGGCCAGAAACCTACGAGCAGTACTTC | CASSPGPETYEQYF
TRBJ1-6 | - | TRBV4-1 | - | TGCGCCAGCAGCCAAGAGGAGGGAACAGTCTATAATTCACCCCTCCACTTT | CASSQEEGTVYNSPLHF
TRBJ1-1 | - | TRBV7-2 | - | TGTGCCAGCAGCCCCCCAGAAAAGAACACTGAAGCTTTCTTT | CASSPPEKNTEAFF
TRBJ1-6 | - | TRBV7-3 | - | TGTGCCAGCAGCTTAATGAGGGATTCACCCCTCCACTTT | CASSLMRDSPLHF
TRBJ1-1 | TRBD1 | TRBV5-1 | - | TGCGCCAGCAGCTGGACAGGACCCGGGTCTGAAGCTTTCTTT | CASSWTGPGSEAFF
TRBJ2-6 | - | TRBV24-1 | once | TGTGCCTCCTCCCTCTCTGGGGCCAACGTCCTGACTTTC | CASSLSGANVLTF
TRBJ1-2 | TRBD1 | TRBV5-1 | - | TGCGCCAGCAGCTTAAAGGGACAGACGAACTATGGCTACACCTTC | CASSLKGQTNYGYTF
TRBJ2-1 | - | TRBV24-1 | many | TGTGCCACCAGTGATTACCAGAGAGGCAATGAGCAGTTCTTC | CATSDYQRGNEQFF
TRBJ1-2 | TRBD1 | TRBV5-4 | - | TGTGCCAGCAGCTTGGAGGGGGCGGGGGGCTACACCTTC | CASSLEGAGGYTF
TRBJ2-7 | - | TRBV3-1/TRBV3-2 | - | TGTGCCAGCAGCCAAGATCTGGGGGGATTCTCCTACGAGCAGTACTTC | CASSQDLGGFSYEQYF
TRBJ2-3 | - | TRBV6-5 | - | TGTGCCAGCAGTTACTCCCAAACTAGTGTGGGTACGCAGTATTTT | CASSYSQTSVGTQYF
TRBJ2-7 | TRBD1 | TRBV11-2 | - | TGTGCCAGCAGCCCTGTGACAGGGTACGACGAGCAGTACTTC | CASSPVTGYDEQYF
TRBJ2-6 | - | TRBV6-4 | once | TGTGCCAGCAGCCTAGTCGACTCTGGGGCCAACGTCCTGACTTTC | CASSLVDSGANVLTF
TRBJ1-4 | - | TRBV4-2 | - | TGTGCCAGCAGCCCACCGAGATATGTTGAAAAACTGTTTTTT | CASSPPRYVEKLFF
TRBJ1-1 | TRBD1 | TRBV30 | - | TGTGCCTGGAGAGAGGGACAGGGAGTATCTGAAGCTTTCTTT | CAWREGQGVSEAFF
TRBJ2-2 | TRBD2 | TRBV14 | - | TGTGCCAGCAGCCGAGCGGGGTTTGGGAACACCGGGGAGCTGTTTTTT | CASSRAGFGNTGELFF
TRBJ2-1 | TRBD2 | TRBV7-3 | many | TGTGCCAGCAGCCCCGCGGCGGGGGGTTACAATGAGCAGTTCTTC | CASSPAAGGYNEQFF
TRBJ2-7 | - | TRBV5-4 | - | TGTGCCAGCAGCTTTGGACAGATTGGCTACGAGCAGTACTTC | CASSFGQIGYEQYF
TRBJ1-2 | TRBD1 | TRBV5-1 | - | TGCGCCAGCAGCTTAGGGGGCGCGGGAGGCTACACCTTC | CASSLGGAGGYTF
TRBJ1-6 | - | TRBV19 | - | TGTGCCAGTAGTTGGAGGGAAAGCTCCTATAATTCACCCCTCCACTTT | CASSWRESSYNSPLHF
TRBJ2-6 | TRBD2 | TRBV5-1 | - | TGCGCCAGCAGCCACCAGCGGGGGGGCGATTATGGGGCCAACGTCCTGACTTTC | CASSHQRGGDYGANVLTF